The T cell receptor beta chain under discussion was sequenced for a study of shared clonotypes between healthy human individuals. Terminally differentiated effector memory CD45RA+ cells were excluded from the naive CD8 cells, which were CD45RO-negative and positively selected for CCR7. Deep level was the assay's run setting. Here immunoSEQ multiplex PCR was the method, and the copy in TCRdb shows in-frame clones only, minus some. This repertoire shows hundreds of thousands of clones, roughly 96% found once; its top ten account for around 0.11%. V shed 8 bases, J shed 7 bases, and the junction held 5 bases outside the gene matches. This CDR3 contains 13 residues. Germline V gene sequence: CDR1 SEHNR, CDR2 FQNEAQ (reference sequence).

The V and J genes are TRBV7-9 and TRBJ1-4, with TRBD1 matching over 9 bases. The sequencing input was naive CD8+ T cells sorted from blood. This clonotype originated in a young woman in good health. DNA for the CDR3: TGTGCCAGCTCGGGACAGGGAGGTGAAAAACTGTTTTTT. It specifies CASSGQGGEKLFF.